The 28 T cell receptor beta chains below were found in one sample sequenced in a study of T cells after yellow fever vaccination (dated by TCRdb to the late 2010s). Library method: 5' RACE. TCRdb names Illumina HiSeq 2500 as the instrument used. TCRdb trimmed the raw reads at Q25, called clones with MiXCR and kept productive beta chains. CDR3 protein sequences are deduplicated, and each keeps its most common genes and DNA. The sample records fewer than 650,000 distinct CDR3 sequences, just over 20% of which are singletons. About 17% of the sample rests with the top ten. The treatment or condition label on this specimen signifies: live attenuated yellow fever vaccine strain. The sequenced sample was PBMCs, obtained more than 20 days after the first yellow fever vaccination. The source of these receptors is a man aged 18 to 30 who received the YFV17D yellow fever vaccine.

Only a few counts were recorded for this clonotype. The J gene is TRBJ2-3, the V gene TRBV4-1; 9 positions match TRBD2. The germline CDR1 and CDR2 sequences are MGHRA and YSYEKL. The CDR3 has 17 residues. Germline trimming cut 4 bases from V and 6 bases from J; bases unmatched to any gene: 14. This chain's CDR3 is CASSPKGASGVSDTQYF. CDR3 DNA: TGCGCCAGCAGCCCTAAGGGGGCTAGCGGGGTGTCGGATACGCAGTATTTT.

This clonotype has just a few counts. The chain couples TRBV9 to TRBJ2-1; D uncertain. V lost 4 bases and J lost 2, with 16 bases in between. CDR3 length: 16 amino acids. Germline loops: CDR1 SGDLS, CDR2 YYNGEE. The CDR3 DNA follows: TGTGCCAGCAGCCTTACGGCGATCCCCACCTACAATGAGCAGTTCTTC. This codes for CASSLTAIPTYNEQFF.

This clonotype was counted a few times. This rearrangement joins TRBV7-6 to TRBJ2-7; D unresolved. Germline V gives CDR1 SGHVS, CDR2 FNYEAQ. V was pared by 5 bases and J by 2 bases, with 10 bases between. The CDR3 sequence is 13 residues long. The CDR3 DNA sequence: TGTGCCAGCAGCCACCTTTCGACCTACGAGCAGTACTTC. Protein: CASSHLSTYEQYF.

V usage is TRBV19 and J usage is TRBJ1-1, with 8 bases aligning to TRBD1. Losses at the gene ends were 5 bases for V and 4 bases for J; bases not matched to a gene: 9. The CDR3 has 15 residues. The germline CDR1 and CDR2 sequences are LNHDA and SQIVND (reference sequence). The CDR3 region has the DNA TGTGCCAGTAGTCTGACAGGGGCCCCGGGCACTGAAGCTTTCTTT. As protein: CASSLTGAPGTEAFF.

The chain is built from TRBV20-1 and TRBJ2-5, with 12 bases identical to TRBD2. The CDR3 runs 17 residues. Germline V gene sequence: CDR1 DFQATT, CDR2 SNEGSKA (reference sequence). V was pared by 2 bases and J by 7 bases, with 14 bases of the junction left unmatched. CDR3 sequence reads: CSARPPRTSGISGTQYF. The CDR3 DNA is TGCAGTGCTAGACCACCCAGGACTAGCGGGATATCAGGGACCCAGTACTTC.

This CDR3 is CASEGQGTANYEQYF. CDR3 nucleotides: TGTGCCAGCGAGGGACAGGGGACCGCCAACTACGAGCAGTACTTC. V usage is TRBV18 and J usage is TRBJ2-7; 10 bases match TRBD1. This CDR3 is built from 15 residues. CDR1 and CDR2 (germline): KGHSH, LQKENI. V shed 8 bases, J shed 3 bases, and the junction held 10 bases outside the gene matches. Full variable domain (remainder filled in from reference TRBV18 and TRBJ2-7): NAGVMQNPRHLVRRRGQEARLRCSPMKGHSHVYWYRQLPEEGLKFMVYLQKENIIDESGMPKERFSAEFPKEGPSILRIQQVVRGDSAAYFCASEGQGTANYEQYFGPGTRLTVT.

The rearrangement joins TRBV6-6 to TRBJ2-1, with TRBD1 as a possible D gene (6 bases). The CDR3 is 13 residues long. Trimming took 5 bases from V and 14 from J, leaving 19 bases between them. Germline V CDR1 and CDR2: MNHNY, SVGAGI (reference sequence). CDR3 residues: CASSRDNLAEEFF. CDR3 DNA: TGTGCCAGCAGTCGGGACAATCTTGCGGAGGAGTTCTTC.

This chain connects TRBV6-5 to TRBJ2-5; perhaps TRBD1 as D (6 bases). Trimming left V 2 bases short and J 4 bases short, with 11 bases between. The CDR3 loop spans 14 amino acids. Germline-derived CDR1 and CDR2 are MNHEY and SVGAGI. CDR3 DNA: TGTGCCAGCAGTTACGTGACAGGACGAGAGACCCAGTACTTC. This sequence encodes CASSYVTGRETQYF.

CDR3 sequence reads: CASSDRGVGTEAFF. In DNA, the CDR3 is TGTGCCAGCAGTGACAGAGGGGTGGGCACTGAAGCTTTCTTT. The chain is built from TRBV2 and TRBJ1-1; tentatively, D is TRBD1 (5 bases). Per the germline V gene, CDR1 is SNHLY and CDR2 is FYNNEI. The CDR3 has 14 residues. V was shortened by 3 bases and J by 4 bases, with 12 bases between the two germline ends.

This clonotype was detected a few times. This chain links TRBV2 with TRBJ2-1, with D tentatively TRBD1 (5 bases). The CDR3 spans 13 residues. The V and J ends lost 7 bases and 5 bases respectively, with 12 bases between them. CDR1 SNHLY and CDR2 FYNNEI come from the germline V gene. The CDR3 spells CASIGRDDNEQFF. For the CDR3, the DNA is TGTGCCAGCATCGGCAGGGATGACAATGAGCAGTTCTTC.

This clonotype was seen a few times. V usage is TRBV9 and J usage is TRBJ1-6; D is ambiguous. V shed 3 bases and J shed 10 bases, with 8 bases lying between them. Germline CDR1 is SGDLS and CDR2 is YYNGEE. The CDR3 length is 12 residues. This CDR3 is CASSGNRSPLHF. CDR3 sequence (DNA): TGTGCCAGCAGCGGAAACAGATCACCCCTCCACTTT.

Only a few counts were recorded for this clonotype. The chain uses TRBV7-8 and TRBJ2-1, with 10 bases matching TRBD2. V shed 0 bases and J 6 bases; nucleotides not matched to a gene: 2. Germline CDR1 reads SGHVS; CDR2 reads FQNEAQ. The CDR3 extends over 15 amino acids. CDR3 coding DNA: TGTGCCAGCAGCTTAGCGGGACTAGCGAGCAATGAGCAGTTCTTC. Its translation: CASSLAGLASNEQFF.

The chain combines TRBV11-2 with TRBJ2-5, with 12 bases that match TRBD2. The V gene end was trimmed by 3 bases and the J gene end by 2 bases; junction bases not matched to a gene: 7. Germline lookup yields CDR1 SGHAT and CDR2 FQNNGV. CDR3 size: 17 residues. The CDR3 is CASSFGLAGLRQETQYF. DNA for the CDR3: TGTGCCAGCAGCTTCGGACTAGCGGGGCTCAGACAAGAGACCCAGTACTTC. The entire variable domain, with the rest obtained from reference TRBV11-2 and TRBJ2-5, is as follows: EAGVAQSPRYKIIEKRQSVAFWCNPISGHATLYWYQQILGQGPKLLIQFQNNGVVDDSQLPKDRFSAERLKGVDSTLKIQPAKLEDSAVYLCASSFGLAGLRQETQYFGPGTRLLVL.

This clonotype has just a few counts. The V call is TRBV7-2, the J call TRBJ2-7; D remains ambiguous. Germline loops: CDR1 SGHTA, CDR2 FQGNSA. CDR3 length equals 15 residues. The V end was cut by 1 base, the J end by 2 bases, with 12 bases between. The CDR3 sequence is CASSLVPRNTYEQYF. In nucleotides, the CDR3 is TGTGCCAGCAGCTTAGTTCCCCGAAACACCTACGAGCAGTACTTC.

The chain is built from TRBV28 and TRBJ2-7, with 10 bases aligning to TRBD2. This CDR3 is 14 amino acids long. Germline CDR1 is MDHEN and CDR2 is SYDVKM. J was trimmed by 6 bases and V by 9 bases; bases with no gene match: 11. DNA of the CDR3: TGTGCCAGTTCAAGCGGGGGGGCGGTTGGCGAGCAGTACGTC. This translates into CASSSGGAVGEQYV.

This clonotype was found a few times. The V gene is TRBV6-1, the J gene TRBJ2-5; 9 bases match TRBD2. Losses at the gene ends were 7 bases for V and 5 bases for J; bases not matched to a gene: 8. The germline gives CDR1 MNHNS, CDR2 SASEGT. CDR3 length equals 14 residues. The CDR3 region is CASTSAGGHETQYF. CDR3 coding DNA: TGTGCCAGCACCTCAGCGGGGGGCCACGAGACCCAGTACTTC.

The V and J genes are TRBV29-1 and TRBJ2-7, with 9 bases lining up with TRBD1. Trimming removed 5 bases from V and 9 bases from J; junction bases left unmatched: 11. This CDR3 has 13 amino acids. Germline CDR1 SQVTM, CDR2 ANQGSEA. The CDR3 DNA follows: TGCAGCGTTCGGGACAGGGAATTTGCGCGGCAGTACTTC. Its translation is CSVRDREFARQYF.

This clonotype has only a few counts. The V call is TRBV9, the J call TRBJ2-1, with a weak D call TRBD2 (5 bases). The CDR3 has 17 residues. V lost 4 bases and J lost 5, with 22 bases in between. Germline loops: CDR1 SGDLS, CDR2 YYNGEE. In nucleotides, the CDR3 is TGTGCCAGCAGCCCCCGGCCGGGGTCCCCCTTGAACAATGAGCAGTTCTTC. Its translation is CASSPRPGSPLNNEQFF.

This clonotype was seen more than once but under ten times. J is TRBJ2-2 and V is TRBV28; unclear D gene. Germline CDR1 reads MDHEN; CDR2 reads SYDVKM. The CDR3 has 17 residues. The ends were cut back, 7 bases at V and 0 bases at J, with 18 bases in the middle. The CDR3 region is CASISQGTASNTGELFF. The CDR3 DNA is TGTGCCAGCATATCCCAAGGCACAGCCTCGAACACCGGGGAGCTGTTTTTT.

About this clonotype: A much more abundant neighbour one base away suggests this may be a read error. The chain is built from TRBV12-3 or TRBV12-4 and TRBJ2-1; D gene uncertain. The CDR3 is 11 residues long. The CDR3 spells CASSFRNEQIF. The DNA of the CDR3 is TGTGCCAGCAGTTTTAGAAATGAGCAGATCTTC.

CDR3 DNA: TGTGCCAGCAGCTTTATGGGTTCCTACAATGAGCAGTTCTTC. Protein product: CASSFMGSYNEQFF. The genes are TRBV7-6 and TRBJ2-1; no firm D call. Trimming removed 3 bases from V and 1 base from J, with 7 bases in between. This CDR3 has 14 residues. Germline values: CDR1 SGHVS, CDR2 FNYEAQ.

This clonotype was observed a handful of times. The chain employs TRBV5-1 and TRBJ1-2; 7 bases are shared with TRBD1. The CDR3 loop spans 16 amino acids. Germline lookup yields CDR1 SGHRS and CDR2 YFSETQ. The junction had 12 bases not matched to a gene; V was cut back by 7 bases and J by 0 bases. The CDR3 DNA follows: TGCGCCAGCGCGCGGGGACAGCGGCCCTCTAACTATGGCTACACCTTC. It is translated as CASARGQRPSNYGYTF.

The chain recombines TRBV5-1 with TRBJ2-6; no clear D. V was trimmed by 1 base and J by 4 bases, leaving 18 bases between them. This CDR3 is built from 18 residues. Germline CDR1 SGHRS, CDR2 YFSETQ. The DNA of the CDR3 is TGCGCCAGCAGCTTGTACGGGCCAGTCGACTCGGGGGCCAACGTCCTGACTTTC. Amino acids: CASSLYGPVDSGANVLTF.

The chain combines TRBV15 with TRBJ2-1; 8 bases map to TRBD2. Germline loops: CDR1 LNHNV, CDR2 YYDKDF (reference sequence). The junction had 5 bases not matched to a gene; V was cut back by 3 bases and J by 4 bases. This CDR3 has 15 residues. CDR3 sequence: CATSRTSGGYNEQFF. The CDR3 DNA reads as TGTGCCACCAGCAGGACGAGCGGGGGTTACAATGAGCAGTTCTTC.

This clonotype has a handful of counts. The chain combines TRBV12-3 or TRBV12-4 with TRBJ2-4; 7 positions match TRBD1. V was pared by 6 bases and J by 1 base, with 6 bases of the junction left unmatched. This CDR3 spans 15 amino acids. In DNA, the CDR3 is TGTGCCAGCAGGGACAGGTTGGCGGCCAAAAACATTCAGTACTTC. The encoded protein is CASRDRLAAKNIQYF.

The CDR3 protein is CASSLNPFWETQYF. The CDR3 DNA sequence: TGTGCCAGCAGCTTAAACCCCTTTTGGGAGACCCAGTACTTC. The chain recombines TRBV7-3 with TRBJ2-5; D not resolved. Per germline, CDR1 SGHTA and CDR2 FQGTGA. This CDR3 contains 14 residues. Trimming stripped 1 base from V and 5 bases from J, with 11 bases between.

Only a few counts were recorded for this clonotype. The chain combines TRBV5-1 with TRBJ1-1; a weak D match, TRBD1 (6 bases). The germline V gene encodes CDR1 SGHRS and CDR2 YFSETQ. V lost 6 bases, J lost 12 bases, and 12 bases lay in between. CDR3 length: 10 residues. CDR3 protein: CASKGDGPFF. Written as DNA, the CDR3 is TGCGCCAGCAAGGGGGACGGGCCTTTCTTT. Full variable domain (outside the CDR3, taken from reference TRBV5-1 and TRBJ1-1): KAGVTQTPRYLIKTRGQQVTLSCSPISGHRSVSWYQQTPGQGLQFLFEYFSETQRNKGNFPGRFSGRQFSNSRSEMNVSTLELGDSALYLCASKGDGPFFGQGTRLTVV.

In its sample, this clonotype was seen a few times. This CDR3 reads CSAYMGKGSGHGQPQHF. DNA of the CDR3: TGCAGTGCTTATATGGGAAAAGGTTCAGGGCATGGTCAGCCCCAGCATTTT. This chain uses TRBV20-1 with TRBJ1-5, with D perhaps matching TRBD1 (5 bases). From germline, CDR1 is DFQATT and CDR2 SNEGSKA (reference sequence). Trimming cost V 5 bases and J 6 bases, with 26 bases left between them. The CDR3 spans 17 residues.